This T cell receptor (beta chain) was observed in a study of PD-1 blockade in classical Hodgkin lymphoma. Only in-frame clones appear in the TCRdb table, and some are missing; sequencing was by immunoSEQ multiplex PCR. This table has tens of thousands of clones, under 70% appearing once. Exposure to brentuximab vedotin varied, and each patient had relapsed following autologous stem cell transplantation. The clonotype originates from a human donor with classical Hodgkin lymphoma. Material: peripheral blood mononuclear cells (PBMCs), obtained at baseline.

The DNA of the CDR3 is TGTGCCAGCAGCTTAGGTCAGACAACTGGAAACACCATATATTTT. Residues: CASSLGQTTGNTIYF. This chain joins TRBV7-6 and TRBJ1-3; D is unclear. The germline V gene encodes CDR1 SGHVS and CDR2 FNYEAQ. The CDR3 is 15 residues long. V lost 1 base and J lost 2, with 9 bases in between. The whole variable domain, filled in from reference TRBV7-6 and TRBJ1-3, reads GAGVSQSPRYKVTKRGQDVALRCDPISGHVSLYWYRQALGQGPEFLTYFNYEAQQDKSGLPNDRFSAERPEGSISTLTIQRTEQRDSAMYRCASSLGQTTGNTIYFGEGSWLTVV.